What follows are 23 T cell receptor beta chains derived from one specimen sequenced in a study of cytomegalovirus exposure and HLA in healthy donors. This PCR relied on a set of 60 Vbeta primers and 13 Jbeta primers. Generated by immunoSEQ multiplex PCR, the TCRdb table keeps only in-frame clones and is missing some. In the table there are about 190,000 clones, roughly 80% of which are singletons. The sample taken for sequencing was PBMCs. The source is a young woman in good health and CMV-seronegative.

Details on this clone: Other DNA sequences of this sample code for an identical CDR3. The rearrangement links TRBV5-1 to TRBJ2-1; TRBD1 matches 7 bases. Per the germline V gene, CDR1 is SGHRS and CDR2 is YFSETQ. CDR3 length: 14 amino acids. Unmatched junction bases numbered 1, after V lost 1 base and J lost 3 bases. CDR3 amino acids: CASSLRDSYNEQFF. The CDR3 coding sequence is TGCGCCAGCAGCTTGCGGGACAGCTACAATGAGCAGTTCTTC.

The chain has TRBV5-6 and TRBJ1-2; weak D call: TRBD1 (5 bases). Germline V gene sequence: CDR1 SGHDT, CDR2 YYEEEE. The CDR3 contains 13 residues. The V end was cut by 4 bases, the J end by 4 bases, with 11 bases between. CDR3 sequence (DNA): TGTGCCAGCAGCCCCACAGGCGTCTATGGCTACACCTTC. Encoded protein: CASSPTGVYGYTF. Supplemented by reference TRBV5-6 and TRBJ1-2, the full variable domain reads DAGVTQSPTHLIKTRGQQVTLRCSPKSGHDTVSWYQQALGQGPQFIFQYYEEEERQRGNFPDRFSGHQFPNYSSELNVNALLLGDSALYLCASSPTGVYGYTFGSGTRLTVV.

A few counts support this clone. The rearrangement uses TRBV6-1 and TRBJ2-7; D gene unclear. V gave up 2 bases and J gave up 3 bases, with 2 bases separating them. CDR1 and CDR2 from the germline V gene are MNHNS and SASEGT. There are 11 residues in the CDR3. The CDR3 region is CASSELYEQYF. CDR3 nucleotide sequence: TGTGCCAGCAGTGAACTCTACGAGCAGTACTTC.

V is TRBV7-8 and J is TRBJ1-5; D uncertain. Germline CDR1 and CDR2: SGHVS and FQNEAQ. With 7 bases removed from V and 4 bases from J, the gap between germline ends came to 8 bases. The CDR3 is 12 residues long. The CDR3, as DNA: TGTGCCAGCACGAGGGATAATCAGCCCCAGCATTTT. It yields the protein CASTRDNQPQHF.

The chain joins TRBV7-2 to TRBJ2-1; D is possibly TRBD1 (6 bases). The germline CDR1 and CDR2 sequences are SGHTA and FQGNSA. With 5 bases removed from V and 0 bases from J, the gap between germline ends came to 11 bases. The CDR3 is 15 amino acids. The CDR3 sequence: CASSTTGSSYNEQFF. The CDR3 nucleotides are TGTGCCAGCAGCACTACAGGGAGCTCCTACAATGAGCAGTTCTTC.

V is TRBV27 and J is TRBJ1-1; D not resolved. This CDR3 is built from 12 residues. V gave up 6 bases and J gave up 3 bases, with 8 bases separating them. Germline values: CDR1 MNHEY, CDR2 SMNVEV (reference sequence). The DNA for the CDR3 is TGTGCCAGCAGGGACTCTTACACTGAAGCTTTCTTT. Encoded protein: CASRDSYTEAFF.

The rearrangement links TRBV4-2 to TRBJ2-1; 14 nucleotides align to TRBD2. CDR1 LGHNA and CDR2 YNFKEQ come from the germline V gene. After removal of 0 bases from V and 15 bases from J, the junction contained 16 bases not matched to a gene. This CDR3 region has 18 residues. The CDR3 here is CASSQDPRGVTSGRAVFF. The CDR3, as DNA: TGTGCCAGCAGCCAAGATCCTCGGGGTGTGACTAGCGGGAGGGCCGTGTTCTTC.

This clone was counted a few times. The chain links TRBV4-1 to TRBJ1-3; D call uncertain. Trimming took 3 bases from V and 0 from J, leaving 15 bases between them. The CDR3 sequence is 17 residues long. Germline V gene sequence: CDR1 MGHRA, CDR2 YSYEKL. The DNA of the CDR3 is TGCGCCAGCAGCCAGGGAGGCACAACCTTCTCTGGAAACACCATATATTTT. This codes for CASSQGGTTFSGNTIYF.

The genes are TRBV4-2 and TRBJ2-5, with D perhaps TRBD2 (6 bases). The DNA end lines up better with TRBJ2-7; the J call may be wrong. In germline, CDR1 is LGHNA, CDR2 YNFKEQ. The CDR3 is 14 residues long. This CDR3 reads CASSQRWGVYEQYF. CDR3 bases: TGTGCCAGCAGCCAGCGCTGGGGGGTTTACGAGCAGTACTTC.

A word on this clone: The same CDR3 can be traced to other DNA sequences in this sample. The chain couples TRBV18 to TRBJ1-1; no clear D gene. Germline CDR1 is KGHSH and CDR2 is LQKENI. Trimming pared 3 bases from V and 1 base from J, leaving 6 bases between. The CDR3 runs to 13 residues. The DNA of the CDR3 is TGTGCCAGCTCACCGAGTGGGAACACTGAAGCTTTCTTT. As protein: CASSPSGNTEAFF.

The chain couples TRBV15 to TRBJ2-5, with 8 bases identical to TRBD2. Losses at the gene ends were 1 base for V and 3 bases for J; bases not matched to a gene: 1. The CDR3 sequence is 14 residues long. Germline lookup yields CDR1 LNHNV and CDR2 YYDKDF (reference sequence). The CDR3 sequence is CATSRGAGEETQYF. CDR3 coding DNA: TGTGCCACCAGCAGAGGAGCGGGGGAAGAGACCCAGTACTTC.

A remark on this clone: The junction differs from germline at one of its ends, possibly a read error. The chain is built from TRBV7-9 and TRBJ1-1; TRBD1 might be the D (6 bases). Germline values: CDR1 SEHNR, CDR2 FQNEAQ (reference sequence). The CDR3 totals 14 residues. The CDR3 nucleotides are TGTTCCAGCAGCTTAGCGACAGGACAGCACGGAGCTTTCTTT. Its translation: CSSSLATGQHGAFF.

CDR3 in amino acids: CASSAPQGNGSDEQYF. The CDR3 DNA reads as TGTGCCAGCAGCGCTCCACAGGGGAACGGTAGCGACGAGCAGTACTTC. This sequence joins TRBV7-9 and TRBJ2-7; 7 bases agree with TRBD1. Germline CDR1 is SEHNR and CDR2 is FQNEAQ (reference sequence). The V gene end was trimmed by 5 bases and the J gene end by 5 bases; junction bases not matched to a gene: 15. The CDR3 runs 16 residues.

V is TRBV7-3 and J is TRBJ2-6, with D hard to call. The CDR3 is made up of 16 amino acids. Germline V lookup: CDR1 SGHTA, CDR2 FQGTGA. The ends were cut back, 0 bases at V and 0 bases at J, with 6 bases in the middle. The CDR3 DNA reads TGTGCCAGCAGCTTAACGGTGCGCTCTGGGGCCAACGTCCTGACTTTC. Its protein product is CASSLTVRSGANVLTF.

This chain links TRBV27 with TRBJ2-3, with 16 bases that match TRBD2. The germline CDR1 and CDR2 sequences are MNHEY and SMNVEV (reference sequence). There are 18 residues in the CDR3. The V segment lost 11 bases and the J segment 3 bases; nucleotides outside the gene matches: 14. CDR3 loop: CAAPPPGLAGGRTDTQYF. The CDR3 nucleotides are TGTGCCGCCCCGCCCCCGGGACTAGCGGGGGGGCGGACAGATACGCAGTATTTT.

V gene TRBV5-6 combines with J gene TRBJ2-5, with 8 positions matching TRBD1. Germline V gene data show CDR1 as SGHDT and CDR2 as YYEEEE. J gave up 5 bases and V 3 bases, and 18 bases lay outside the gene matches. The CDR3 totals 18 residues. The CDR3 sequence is CASSSEKDRDGKRETQYF. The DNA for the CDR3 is TGTGCCAGCAGCTCGGAAAAGGACAGGGACGGCAAGAGGGAGACCCAGTACTTC.

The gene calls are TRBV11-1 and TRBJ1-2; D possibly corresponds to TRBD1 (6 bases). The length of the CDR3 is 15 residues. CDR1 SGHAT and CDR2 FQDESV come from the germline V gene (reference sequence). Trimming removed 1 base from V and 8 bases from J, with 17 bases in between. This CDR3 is CASSLGDQGQFGYTF. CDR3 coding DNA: TGTGCCAGCAGCTTAGGAGATCAGGGGCAGTTCGGCTACACCTTC.

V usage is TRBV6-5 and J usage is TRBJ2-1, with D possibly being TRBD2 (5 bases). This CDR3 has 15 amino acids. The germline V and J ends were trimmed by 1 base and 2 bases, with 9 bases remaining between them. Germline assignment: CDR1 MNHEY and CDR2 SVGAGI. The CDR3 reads CASSYFLGAYNEQFF. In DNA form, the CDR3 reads TGTGCCAGCAGTTACTTCCTGGGAGCCTACAATGAGCAGTTCTTC.

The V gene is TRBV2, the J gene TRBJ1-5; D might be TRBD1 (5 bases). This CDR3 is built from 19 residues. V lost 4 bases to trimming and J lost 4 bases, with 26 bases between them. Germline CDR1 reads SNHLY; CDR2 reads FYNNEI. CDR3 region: CASSVPSWVGEGRNQPQHF. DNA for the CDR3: TGTGCCAGCAGTGTCCCTTCGTGGGTAGGGGAGGGTAGGAATCAGCCCCAGCATTTT. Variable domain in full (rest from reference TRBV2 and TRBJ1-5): EPEVTQTPSHQVTQMGQEVILRCVPISNHLYFYWYRQILGQKVEFLVSFYNNEISEKSEIFDDQFSVERPDGSNFTLKIRSTKLEDSAMYFCASSVPSWVGEGRNQPQHFGDGTRLSIL.

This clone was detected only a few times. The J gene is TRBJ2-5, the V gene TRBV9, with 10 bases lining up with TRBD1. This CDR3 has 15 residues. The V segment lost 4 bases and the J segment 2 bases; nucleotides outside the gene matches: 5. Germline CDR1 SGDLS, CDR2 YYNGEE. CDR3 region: CASSSRTGGQETQYF. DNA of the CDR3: TGTGCCAGCAGCAGCCGGACAGGGGGTCAAGAGACCCAGTACTTC.

CDR3 sequence: CASSPDRENSPLHF. Written as DNA, the CDR3 is TGTGCCAGCAGTCCCGACAGGGAAAATTCACCCCTCCACTTT. The chain is built from TRBV27 and TRBJ1-6; 7 bases align to TRBD1. Germline assignment: CDR1 MNHEY and CDR2 SMNVEV (reference sequence). This CDR3 has 14 residues. Trimming at V came to 5 bases and at J to 7 bases, leaving 5 bases not matched to a gene.

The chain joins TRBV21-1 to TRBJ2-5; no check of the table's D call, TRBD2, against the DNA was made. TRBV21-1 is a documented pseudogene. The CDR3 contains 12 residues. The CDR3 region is CASMGGRETQYF. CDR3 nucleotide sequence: TGTGCCAGCATGGGGGGACGGGAGACCCAGTACTTC.

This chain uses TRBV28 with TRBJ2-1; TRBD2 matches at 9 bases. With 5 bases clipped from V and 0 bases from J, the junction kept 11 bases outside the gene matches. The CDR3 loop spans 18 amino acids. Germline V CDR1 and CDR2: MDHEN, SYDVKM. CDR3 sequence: CASSLLAGRPGSYNEQFF. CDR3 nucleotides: TGTGCCAGCAGTCTCCTAGCGGGGAGGCCGGGCTCCTACAATGAGCAGTTCTTC.